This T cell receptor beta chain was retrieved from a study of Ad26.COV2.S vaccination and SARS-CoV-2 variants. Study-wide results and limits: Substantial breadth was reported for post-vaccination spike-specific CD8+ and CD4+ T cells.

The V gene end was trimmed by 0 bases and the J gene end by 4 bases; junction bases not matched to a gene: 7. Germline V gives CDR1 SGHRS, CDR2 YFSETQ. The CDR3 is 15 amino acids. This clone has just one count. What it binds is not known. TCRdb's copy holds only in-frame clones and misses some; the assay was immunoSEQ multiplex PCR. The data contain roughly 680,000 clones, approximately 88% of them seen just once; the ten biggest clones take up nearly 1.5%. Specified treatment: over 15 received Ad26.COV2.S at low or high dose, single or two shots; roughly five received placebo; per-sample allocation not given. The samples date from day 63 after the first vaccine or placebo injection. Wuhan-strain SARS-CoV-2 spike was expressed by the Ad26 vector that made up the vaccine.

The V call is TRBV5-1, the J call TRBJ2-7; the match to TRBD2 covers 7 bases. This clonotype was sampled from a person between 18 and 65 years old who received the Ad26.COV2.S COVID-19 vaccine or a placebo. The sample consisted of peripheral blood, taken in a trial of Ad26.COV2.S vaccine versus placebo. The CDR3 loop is CASSLAAGDMYEQYF. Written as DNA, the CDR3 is TGCGCCAGCAGCTTGGCGGCGGGAGATATGTACGAGCAGTACTTC. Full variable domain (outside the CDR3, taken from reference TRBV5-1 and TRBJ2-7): KAGVTQTPRYLIKTRGQQVTLSCSPISGHRSVSWYQQTPGQGLQFLFEYFSETQRNKGNFPGRFSGRQFSNSRSEMNVSTLELGDSALYLCASSLAAGDMYEQYFGPGTRLTVT.